The 31 T cell receptor beta chains given below trace back to one sample, sequenced in a study of T-cell memory formation after mild COVID-19 (dated by TCRdb to the early 2020s). Library construction relied on 5' RACE. The sequencer was an Illumina NovaSeq 6000. Clones were called with MiXCR by TCRdb after fastp trimmed the public reads at Q25, and only in-frame beta chains were retained. Merged by CDR3 protein, the rows form single entries marked with the most common genes and DNA. The sample yields hundreds of thousands of distinct CDR3 sequences; roughly 17% were counted once. The top ten clonotypes cover about 12% of the sample. The source material was PBMCs or a T cell subset sorted from them (not recorded which). The receptors come from an adult woman who had mild COVID-19 (a few samples of this study predate the infection). The sample titles of this study are shuffled in the database, so cell type and time point are left out; the donor was told from shared clones.

The V and J genes are TRBV7-9 and TRBJ2-5; 9 positions match TRBD1. J gave up 0 bases and V 11 bases, and 4 bases lay outside the gene matches. The CDR3 is 13 amino acids. CDR1 is SEHNR and CDR2 is FQNEAQ in the germline V gene (reference sequence). CDR3: CADRGGDQETQYF. Here the CDR3 DNA reads TGTGCCGACAGGGGGGGCGACCAAGAGACCCAGTACTTC.

V and J are TRBV6-2 or TRBV6-3 and TRBJ2-7, with D maybe TRBD2 (5 bases). CDR3 size: 14 residues. Germline V gene sequence: CDR1 MNHEY, CDR2 SVGEGT. Trimming took 2 bases from V and 2 from J, leaving 10 bases between them. The CDR3 region has the DNA TGTGCCAGCAGTTACCCCCTAGCCACCTACGAGCAGTACTTC. Amino acids: CASSYPLATYEQYF.

This chain links TRBV30 with TRBJ2-5, with 12 bases lining up with TRBD2. The CDR3 length is 14 residues. Looked up from germline, CDR1 is GTSNPN and CDR2 is SVGIG (reference sequence). J lost 5 bases, V lost 4 bases, and 5 bases had no gene match. CDR3: CAWNPGLAGETQYF. CDR3 nucleotide sequence: TGTGCCTGGAATCCGGGACTAGCGGGTGAGACCCAGTACTTC. Full variable domain (rest looked up from reference TRBV30 and TRBJ2-5): SQTIHQWPATLVQPVGSPLSLECTVEGTSNPNLYWYRQAAGRGLQLLFYSVGIGQISSEVPQNLSASRPQDRQFILSSKKLLLSDSGFYLCAWNPGLAGETQYFGPGTRLLVL.

This clonotype has only a few counts. The chain combines TRBV7-9 with TRBJ2-6, with D perhaps matching TRBD1 (6 bases). The CDR3 loop spans 16 amino acids. The germline CDR1 and CDR2 sequences are SEHNR and FQNEAQ (reference sequence). The germline V and J ends were trimmed by 1 base and 2 bases, with 9 bases remaining between them. The CDR3 region is CASSLVSGAGANVLTF. In nucleotides, the CDR3 is TGTGCCAGCAGCTTAGTTTCAGGGGCTGGGGCCAACGTCCTGACTTTC.

This clonotype occurred a few times. This sequence joins TRBV20-1 and TRBJ1-1; D gene ambiguous. The CDR3 covers 14 residues. V was clipped by 3 bases and J by 5 bases, with 16 bases between them. Germline CDR1 and CDR2: DFQATT and SNEGSKA (reference sequence). The CDR3 DNA reads as TGCAGTGCTAGTAGTCCAACGGCGGGAACTGAAGCTTTCTTT. This translates into CSASSPTAGTEAFF.

This clonotype occurred a few times. V gene TRBV4-1 combines with J gene TRBJ2-7; tentatively, D is TRBD2 (6 bases). The V end was cut by 5 bases, the J end by 1 base, with 15 bases between. This CDR3 is built from 15 residues. Looked up from germline, CDR1 is MGHRA and CDR2 is YSYEKL. In DNA, the CDR3 is TGCGCCAGCAGCAAACAAACGGGAGTGTCCTACGAGCAGTACTTC. Its protein product is CASSKQTGVSYEQYF.

This clonotype was counted a few times. V usage is TRBV5-1 and J usage is TRBJ2-1, with 11 bases matching TRBD2. Per the germline V gene, CDR1 is SGHRS and CDR2 is YFSETQ. The V and J ends lost 3 bases and 7 bases, in that order; junction bases with no gene match: 3. This CDR3 has 14 amino acids. The CDR3 DNA reads as TGCGCCAGCAGCTCTCGGACTAGCGGGAATGAGCAGTTCTTC. Amino acid sequence: CASSSRTSGNEQFF.

V gene TRBV12-3 or TRBV12-4 combines with J gene TRBJ2-1, with 11 bases matching TRBD2. V lost 3 bases, J lost 4 bases, and 11 bases stayed unmatched. The CDR3 runs to 18 residues. DNA for the CDR3: TGTGCCAGCAGTTTCGGGACTAGCGGTTTATGGGAGTACAATGAGCAGTTCTTC. Translation gives CASSFGTSGLWEYNEQFF.

This clonotype was seen more than once but under ten times. The chain recombines TRBV24-1 with TRBJ2-5; 8 bases match TRBD2. This CDR3 region has 13 residues. The germline gives CDR1 KGHDR, CDR2 SFDVKD. The CDR3 region is CAPGRGCQETQYF. For the CDR3, the DNA is TGTGCTCCCGGGAGGGGCTGCCAAGAGACCCAGTACTTC.

V usage is TRBV5-1 and J usage is TRBJ2-5; D tentatively reads TRBD1 or TRBD2 (5 bases each). Trimming shortened V by 3 bases and J by 7 bases, and 22 bases separated the two germline ends. Germline loops: CDR1 SGHRS, CDR2 YFSETQ. CDR3 length: 16 amino acids. In DNA, the CDR3 is TGCGCCAGCAGCTCGGCCGGTGGGACCTTTCCTGGGACCCAGTACTTC. Translating gives CASSSAGGTFPGTQYF.

The chain joins TRBV11-3 to TRBJ2-2; 8 positions match TRBD1. Trimming cost V 3 bases and J 5 bases; bases outside gene matches: 8. The germline gives CDR1 SGHNT, CDR2 YENEEA. This CDR3 region has 16 residues. The CDR3 DNA sequence: TGTGCCAGCAGCTTCAGGGGGCGAGGTGGTACCGGGGAGCTGTTTTTT. Its translation: CASSFRGRGGTGELFF.

This clonotype appeared a single time. V usage is TRBV29-1 and J usage is TRBJ1-2; D unresolved. The CDR3 spans 11 residues. Germline CDR1 and CDR2: SQVTM and ANQGSEA. The V end was cut by 7 bases, the J end by 8 bases, with 14 bases between. CDR3 protein: CSATYNRGYTF. CDR3 nucleotide sequence: TGCAGCGCCACCTATAACCGAGGCTACACCTTC.

This clonotype was counted only a few times. The chain is built from TRBV9 and TRBJ2-7; D not resolved. Trimming left V 0 bases short and J 0 bases short, with 10 bases between. Looked up from germline, CDR1 is SGDLS and CDR2 is YYNGEE. This CDR3 comprises 15 residues. CDR3 sequence: CASSVADSSSYEQYF. CDR3 sequence (DNA): TGTGCCAGCAGCGTAGCCGATAGCAGCTCCTACGAGCAGTACTTC.

This clonotype turned up a few times. The J gene is TRBJ1-3, the V gene TRBV5-1, with D perhaps matching TRBD1 (5 bases). This CDR3 has 16 amino acids. CDR1 SGHRS and CDR2 YFSETQ come from the germline V gene. Trimming took 1 base from V and 0 from J, leaving 11 bases between them. The CDR3 here is CASSLQGPISGNTIYF. The CDR3 bases are TGCGCCAGCAGCTTGCAGGGACCGATCTCTGGAAACACCATATATTTT.

V gene TRBV5-1 combines with J gene TRBJ1-1, with D perhaps TRBD1 (5 bases). V lost 4 bases and J lost 0, with 16 bases in between. The CDR3 sequence is 16 residues long. Germline V gene sequence: CDR1 SGHRS, CDR2 YFSETQ. CDR3 in amino acids: CASSLGSGHLNTEAFF. The CDR3 DNA follows: TGCGCCAGCAGCCTGGGTAGTGGACACCTGAACACTGAAGCTTTCTTT.

This clonotype was found a few times. The J gene is TRBJ2-3, the V gene TRBV6-5; D gene uncertain. This CDR3 is 16 amino acids long. Germline CDR1 reads MNHEY; CDR2 reads SVGAGI. V lost 4 bases and J 0 bases, leaving 14 bases between the germline ends. CDR3 in amino acids: CASSSQFRDSTDTQYF. The CDR3 bases are TGTGCCAGCAGTTCCCAGTTCAGAGATAGCACAGATACGCAGTATTTT.

This chain connects TRBV6-5 to TRBJ2-1, with TRBD2 matching 12 bases. CDR3 size: 15 residues. With V trimmed by 6 bases and J by 3 bases, 3 bases remained unmatched. Germline CDR1 MNHEY, CDR2 SVGAGI. CDR3 protein: CASRSLAGGYNEQFF. The CDR3 DNA reads TGTGCCAGCAGATCACTAGCGGGAGGCTACAATGAGCAGTTCTTC.

The genes are TRBV6-6 and TRBJ1-2; 11 positions agree with TRBD1. The CDR3 length is 15 residues. Trimming cost V 5 bases and J 4 bases; bases outside gene matches: 6. CDR1 and CDR2 (germline): MNHNY, SVGAGI (reference sequence). CDR3 sequence: CASSHGQGASYGYTF. DNA of the CDR3: TGTGCCAGCAGTCACGGACAGGGGGCTTCCTATGGCTACACCTTC.

The V gene is TRBV18, the J gene TRBJ1-1; 10 positions match TRBD1. The CDR3 length is 14 residues. Trimming removed 3 bases from V and 5 bases from J; junction bases left unmatched: 3. From germline, CDR1 is KGHSH and CDR2 LQKENI. The CDR3 nucleotides read TGTGCCAGCTCACCGGTGGACAGGGGGACTGAAGCTTTCTTT. This sequence encodes CASSPVDRGTEAFF.

This clonotype occurred many times. It may be a read error: a sequence one base away is much more abundant. The chain uses TRBV11-1 and TRBJ2-7; no clear D. V lost 3 bases to trimming and J lost 2 bases, with 5 bases between them. CDR1 is SGHAT and CDR2 is FQDESV in the germline V gene (reference sequence). The CDR3 is 12 residues long. The chain's CDR3 is CASSLDPYEQYF. CDR3 in DNA: TGTGCCAGCAGCTTGGACCCCTACGAGCAGTACTTC.

This clonotype was counted many times. CDR3 DNA: TGTGCCAGCAGCCTAGGGAGGAGCGGGGAGCTGTTTTTT. Translated, it gives CASSLGRSGELFF. V usage is TRBV7-6 and J usage is TRBJ2-2; tentative D call: TRBD2 (6 bases). The germline V gene has CDR1 SGHVS and CDR2 FNYEAQ. CDR3 size: 13 residues. The V end lost 5 bases, the J end lost 7 bases, and 11 bases lay between the germline ends.

The V and J genes are TRBV7-2 and TRBJ2-7, with a weak D call TRBD1 (6 bases). Germline lookup yields CDR1 SGHTA and CDR2 FQGNSA. This CDR3 comprises 13 residues. V lost 6 bases, J lost 3 bases, and 12 bases lay in between. In nucleotides, the CDR3 is TGTGCCAGCAGAACCCTGGACAGCTACGAGCAGTACTTC. It yields the protein CASRTLDSYEQYF.

The chain carries TRBV15 and TRBJ2-3, with a possible D match to TRBD1 (5 bases). The CDR3 contains 15 residues. Between the trimmed V and J ends, which lost 1 base and 2 bases, there was a span of 10 bases. Germline V gene lookup returns CDR1 LNHNV and CDR2 YYDKDF (reference sequence). This chain's CDR3 is CATSRGRGNTDTQYF. DNA of the CDR3: TGTGCCACCAGCAGAGGTAGGGGAAACACAGATACGCAGTATTTT.

This clonotype occurred many times. This rearrangement joins TRBV19 to TRBJ2-1; tentatively, D is TRBD1 (5 bases). Germline V lookup: CDR1 LNHDA, CDR2 SQIVND (reference sequence). Trimming removed 3 bases at V and 8 bases at J, with 17 bases between. The CDR3 is made up of 15 amino acids. CDR3 nucleotides: TGTGCCAGTAGTATCGATGTCAGGGCCCTTGATGAGCAGTTCTTC. It yields the protein CASSIDVRALDEQFF. Supplemented by reference TRBV19 and TRBJ2-1, the full variable domain reads DGGITQSPKYLFRKEGQNVTLSCEQNLNHDAMYWYRQDPGQGLRLIYYSQIVNDFQKGDIAEGYSVSREKKESFPLTVTSAQKNPTAFYLCASSIDVRALDEQFFGPGTRLTVL.

Only a few counts were recorded for this clonotype. The genes are TRBV20-1 and TRBJ2-2; D remains ambiguous. CDR3 length: 11 residues. The V gene lost 2 bases and the J gene lost 6 bases, with 4 bases spanning the gap. Germline lookup yields CDR1 DFQATT and CDR2 SNEGSKA (reference sequence). The CDR3, as DNA: TGCAGTGCTAGATTGGCCGGGGAGCTGTTTTTT. Amino acid sequence: CSARLAGELFF.

The chain joins TRBV27 to TRBJ2-1, with 9 bases lining up with TRBD2. J lost 8 bases, V lost 4 bases, and 9 bases had no gene match. The CDR3 extends over 15 amino acids. CDR1 MNHEY and CDR2 SMNVEV come from the germline V gene (reference sequence). Here the CDR3 DNA reads TGTGCCAGCAGTTCCACCGGGACTAGCTCTGATGAGCAGTTCTTC. It yields the protein CASSSTGTSSDEQFF.

The DNA for the CDR3 is TGTGCCAGCAGCTCGGGACAGCAATTCTATGGCTACACCTTC. Translation gives CASSSGQQFYGYTF. V gene TRBV12-3 or TRBV12-4 combines with J gene TRBJ1-2, with 7 positions matching TRBD1. V lost 6 bases, J lost 4 bases, and 8 bases stayed unmatched. This CDR3 region has 14 residues.

V is TRBV7-2 and J is TRBJ1-2; D perhaps matches TRBD1 (5 bases). The germline CDR1 and CDR2 sequences are SGHTA and FQGNSA. This CDR3 spans 13 amino acids. V shed 5 bases and J shed 6 bases, with 13 bases lying between them. The chain's CDR3 is CASSPWGVDGYTF. The DNA for the CDR3 is TGTGCCAGCAGCCCCTGGGGGGTGGATGGCTACACCTTC.

This clonotype appeared a few times. CDR3 nucleotide sequence: TGTGCCACCGCAGGAATTGGGACGGGGGAAGAACTCTACACCTTC. Translating gives CATAGIGTGEELYTF. This rearrangement joins TRBV24-1 to TRBJ1-2, with D possibly being TRBD1 (5 bases). In germline, CDR1 is KGHDR, CDR2 SFDVKD. The CDR3 extends over 15 amino acids. The V end lost 9 bases, the J end lost 10 bases, and 26 bases lay between the germline ends.

The table lists this clonotype with a few counts. The chain couples TRBV20-1 to TRBJ2-4; TRBD1 matches at 9 bases. There are 12 residues in the CDR3. Per the germline V gene, CDR1 is DFQATT and CDR2 is SNEGSKA (reference sequence). The CDR3 bases are TGCAGCCACAGGGGGCGAAACGACATTCAGTACTTC. Translation gives CSHRGRNDIQYF.

The chain joins TRBV29-1 to TRBJ1-1; no clear D gene. This CDR3 has 12 amino acids. V lost 3 bases to trimming and J lost 4 bases, with 9 bases between them. Germline V gene sequence: CDR1 SQVTM, CDR2 ANQGSEA. CDR3 sequence reads: CSVDSRRTEAFF. Written as DNA, the CDR3 is TGCAGCGTTGACTCCAGGCGCACTGAAGCTTTCTTT.